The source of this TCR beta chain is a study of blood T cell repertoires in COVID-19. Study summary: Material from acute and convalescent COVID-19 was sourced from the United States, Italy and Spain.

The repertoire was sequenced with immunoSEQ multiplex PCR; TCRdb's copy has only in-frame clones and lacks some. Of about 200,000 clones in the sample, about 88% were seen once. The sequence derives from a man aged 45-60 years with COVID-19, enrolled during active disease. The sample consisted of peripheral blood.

CDR3 coding DNA: TGTGCCAGCAGTTACGCGACTAGCGGGATGGTTGGAAAGCAGTTCTTC. As protein: CASSYATSGMVGKQFF. The chain links TRBV6-5 to TRBJ2-1, with 11 bases that match TRBD2. The ends lost 2 bases at V and 11 bases at J; junction bases unmatched: 11. Looked up from germline, CDR1 is MNHEY and CDR2 is SVGAGI. This CDR3 has 16 amino acids.